These T cell receptor beta chains were read from a single sample in a study of blood T cell repertoires in COVID-19. Method: immunoSEQ multiplex PCR; TCRdb's copy keeps in-frame clones and lacks some. This table has roughly 160,000 clones, around 67% appearing once. Material: peripheral blood. These TCRs come from a woman of 80 years or more with acute or convalescent COVID-19. CDR3s include the opening cysteine and the closing phenylalanine or tryptophan. Each record gives: D gene, clone size, J gene, V gene, CDR3 DNA, CDR3 protein. D genes are given only for firm matches. Clone size is shown for a subset of rows, as once, few, many or a class of expanded clone.

D: TRBD1; size: .; J: TRBJ1-2; V: TRBV6-5; DNA: TGTGCCAGCAGCTTGACAGGGGGTAATGGCTACACCTTC; CDR3: CASSLTGGNGYTF
D: .; size: .; J: TRBJ2-1; V: TRBV21-1; DNA: TGTGCCCTCAGCCGGGGCTCCTACAATGAGCAGTTCTTC; CDR3: CALSRGSYNEQFF
D: TRBD1; size: .; J: TRBJ2-7; V: TRBV2; DNA: TGTGCCAGCAGCGAAGAGGGGACAGGACATACCCTCTTC; CDR3: CASSEEGTGHTLF
D: TRBD2; size: .; J: TRBJ2-1; V: TRBV28; DNA: TGTGCCAGCAGTACGCTAGCGGTGAGCTCCTACAATGAGCAGTTCTTC; CDR3: CASSTLAVSSYNEQFF
D: TRBD1; size: .; J: TRBJ1-4; V: TRBV19; DNA: TGTGCCAGTAGTATAGCAGGGGGCGAAGAAAAACTGTTTTTT; CDR3: CASSIAGGEEKLFF
D: .; size: .; J: TRBJ2-1; V: TRBV4-3; DNA: TGCGCCAGCAGCCAAGAAGATCGGACATTTTACAATGAGCAGTTCTTC; CDR3: CASSQEDRTFYNEQFF
D: .; size: .; J: TRBJ1-6; V: TRBV25-1; DNA: TGTGCCAGCAGTGAACAAGGGGTTAGGTCACCCCTCCACTTT; CDR3: CASSEQGVRSPLHF
D: .; size: .; J: TRBJ2-2; V: TRBV11-2; DNA: TGTGCCAGCAGCATACAGGGGAACACCGGGGAGCTGTTTTTT; CDR3: CASSIQGNTGELFF
D: TRBD1; size: .; J: TRBJ1-1; V: TRBV7-2; DNA: TGTGCCAGCAGCTCTACCGGGACAGGGGACACTGAAGCTTTCTTT; CDR3: CASSSTGTGDTEAFF
D: .; size: few; J: TRBJ2-3; V: TRBV29-1; DNA: TGCAGCGTTGAACTAGCGCACACAGATACGCAGTATTTT; CDR3: CSVELAHTDTQYF
D: .; size: .; J: TRBJ1-1; V: TRBV7-8; DNA: TGTGCCAGCAGCTTCCAAGGCACAGGTTTGAACACTGAAGCTTTCTTT; CDR3: CASSFQGTGLNTEAFF
D: .; size: .; J: TRBJ1-2; V: TRBV28; DNA: TGTGCCAGCAGTTTCTATTGGCAGATTGCGGACTATGGCTACACCTTC; CDR3: CASSFYWQIADYGYTF
D: TRBD2; size: .; J: TRBJ2-1; V: TRBV27; DNA: TGTGCCAGCAGTTCAGTGGGAGGGATTAAGGGCAATGAGCAGTTCTTC; CDR3: CASSSVGGIKGNEQFF
D: .; size: .; J: TRBJ2-7; V: TRBV25-1; DNA: TGTGCCAGCAGTGAAGTGTTGACCAGAAGGGGTGGGGAGCAGTACTTC; CDR3: CASSEVLTRRGGEQYF
D: .; size: .; J: TRBJ2-7; V: TRBV5-1; DNA: TGCGCCAGCAGCCAGAAGATTAGCGTGACGGACTCCTACGAGCAGTACTTC; CDR3: CASSQKISVTDSYEQYF
D: .; size: .; J: TRBJ1-2; V: TRBV28; DNA: TGTGCCAGCAGTTCAGACAGATATGGCTACACCTTC; CDR3: CASSSDRYGYTF
D: .; size: .; J: TRBJ2-1; V: TRBV18; DNA: TGTGCCAGCTCACCGGGGACTTCTTACAATGAGCAGTTCTTC; CDR3: CASSPGTSYNEQFF
D: .; size: .; J: TRBJ1-2; V: TRBV28; DNA: TGTGCCAGCAGTCCCCCGGAGCTCTATGGCTACACCTTC; CDR3: CASSPPELYGYTF
D: TRBD1; size: few; J: TRBJ2-3; V: TRBV10-3; DNA: TGTGCCATCAGCGGGACAGGCCGATCAGATACGCAGTATTTT; CDR3: CAISGTGRSDTQYF
D: TRBD1; size: .; J: TRBJ1-6; V: TRBV11-2; DNA: TGTGCCAGCAGCGTCGGGACAGGGCAACTTGCTCCACCCCTCCACTTT; CDR3: CASSVGTGQLAPPLHF
D: .; size: once; J: TRBJ2-2; V: TRBV5-1; DNA: TGCGCCAGCAGCTTGTCGTACACCGGGGAGCTGTTTTTT; CDR3: CASSLSYTGELFF
D: TRBD2; size: .; J: TRBJ2-3; V: TRBV5-1; DNA: TGCGCCAGCAGCGCTAGCGGGAGTGGCCCAGATACGCAGTATTTT; CDR3: CASSASGSGPDTQYF
D: .; size: .; J: TRBJ1-3; V: TRBV11-3; DNA: TGTGCCAGCAGCTTAGGGTCAGATGGAAACACCATATATTTT; CDR3: CASSLGSDGNTIYF
D: TRBD2; size: .; J: TRBJ2-7; V: TRBV5-4; DNA: TGTGCCAGCAGCTTTGTGGGAGGGAGCTCCTACGAGCAGTACTTC; CDR3: CASSFVGGSSYEQYF
D: TRBD1; size: few; J: TRBJ1-2; V: TRBV6-5; DNA: TGTGCCAGCGAATCGACAGGGAGTGGGTATGGCTACACCTTC; CDR3: CASESTGSGYGYTF
D: TRBD2; size: .; J: TRBJ2-2; V: TRBV6-5; DNA: TGTGCCAGCGGGACTAGCGCCGGGGAGCTGTTTTTT; CDR3: CASGTSAGELFF
D: .; size: .; J: TRBJ1-1; V: TRBV11-2; DNA: TGTGCCAGCAGCACGGGGGTCAGCTACACTGAAGCTTTCTTT; CDR3: CASSTGVSYTEAFF
D: .; size: .; J: TRBJ2-5; V: TRBV7-6; DNA: TGTGCCAGCAGCTTCGGGAACCAAGAGACCCAGTACTTC; CDR3: CASSFGNQETQYF
D: .; size: once; J: TRBJ1-1; V: TRBV28; DNA: TGTGCCAGCAGTTTAAAAAGGGGTCGGGCTTTCTTT; CDR3: CASSLKRGRAFF
D: .; size: few; J: TRBJ2-5; V: TRBV18; DNA: TGTGCCAGCTCACCAAGGGGGCAAGAGACCCAGTACTTC; CDR3: CASSPRGQETQYF
D: .; size: .; J: TRBJ2-1; V: TRBV7-2; DNA: TGTGCCAGCAGCTTTGGAGCGGCTAACAATGAGCAGTTCTTC; CDR3: CASSFGAANNEQFF
D: TRBD2; size: .; J: TRBJ2-3; V: TRBV24-1; DNA: TGTGCCACCAGTGACCCGACTAGCGGGAGAACAGATACGCAGTATTTT; CDR3: CATSDPTSGRTDTQYF
D: TRBD1; size: once; J: TRBJ1-1; V: TRBV11-2; DNA: TGTGCCAGCAGTTCCCAGGGGGACACTGAAGCTTTCTTT; CDR3: CASSSQGDTEAFF
D: TRBD1; size: once; J: TRBJ1-2; V: TRBV6-6; DNA: TGTGCCAGCAGTTACTTCGGGGACAGCGGCGGCTACACCTTC; CDR3: CASSYFGDSGGYTF
D: .; size: .; J: TRBJ2-7; V: TRBV5-1; DNA: TGCGCCAGCGGGGTTCAGGGGTCCTACGAGCAGTACTTC; CDR3: CASGVQGSYEQYF
D: .; size: .; J: TRBJ2-5; V: TRBV5-6; DNA: TGTGCCAGCAGCTCTTTATACCCGGGGACCCAGTACTTC; CDR3: CASSSLYPGTQYF